The 20 T cell receptor beta chains listed next were all sequenced from one sample in a study of blood T cell repertoires in COVID-19. Repertoires were generated with immunoSEQ multiplex PCR, while TCRdb's copy carries only in-frame clones and drops some. The data show about 310,000 clones, with approximately 88% seen just once and 8.5% to 10% held by the top ten. The sample consisted of PBMCs or T cells enriched from blood (not recorded which). The receptors here all came from a woman between 18 and 29 years old who had recovered from COVID-19.

This clone occurred a few times. V usage is TRBV5-4 and J usage is TRBJ1-2; TRBD1 is a possible D gene (5 bases). Trimming cost V 4 bases and J 7 bases, with 11 bases left between them. The length of the CDR3 is 12 residues. Germline loops: CDR1 SGHNT, CDR2 YYREEE (reference sequence). The CDR3 loop reads CASSPGVGGYTF. CDR3 DNA: TGTGCCAGCAGCCCGGGGGTGGGTGGCTACACCTTC.

The J gene is TRBJ2-7, the V gene TRBV4-1; maybe TRBD2 (6 bases). The V end was cut by 0 bases, the J end by 3 bases, with 12 bases between. The CDR3 consists of 15 residues. The germline gives CDR1 MGHRA, CDR2 YSYEKL. The CDR3 protein is CASSQDMRGGYEQYF. The CDR3 bases are TGCGCCAGCAGCCAAGATATGAGGGGAGGCTACGAGCAGTACTTC.

This clone was counted once. The chain recombines TRBV10-2 with TRBJ1-5; D is unresolved. Germline V gene data show CDR1 as WSHSY and CDR2 as SAAADI. CDR3 size: 13 residues. Trimming stripped 3 bases from V and 4 bases from J, with 7 bases between. The CDR3 protein is CASSDIRNQPQHF. CDR3 nucleotide sequence: TGCGCCAGCAGTGACATCAGGAATCAGCCCCAGCATTTT.

The rearrangement joins TRBV9 to TRBJ2-1, with 13 bases aligning to TRBD2. The V segment lost 2 bases and the J segment 7 bases; nucleotides outside the gene matches: 3. CDR1 and CDR2 (germline): SGDLS, YYNGEE. The CDR3 spans 15 residues. The CDR3 loop is CASSVGTSGTNEQFF. The CDR3 DNA is TGTGCCAGCAGCGTGGGGACTAGCGGGACTAATGAGCAGTTCTTC.

V is TRBV23-1 and J is TRBJ2-7; maybe TRBD2 (5 bases). TRBV23-1 counts as an open reading frame of uncertain function. The V end lost 5 bases, the J end lost 2 bases, and 16 bases lay between the germline ends. CDR3 length: 15 residues. CDR3 sequence: CASSAPEQRTYEQYF. DNA of the CDR3: TGCGCCAGCAGTGCTCCGGAGCAGCGGACCTACGAGCAGTACTTC.

V gene TRBV5-4 combines with J gene TRBJ2-1; 9 nucleotides line up with TRBD1. In germline, CDR1 is SGHNT, CDR2 YYREEE (reference sequence). The CDR3 has 16 amino acids. V lost 3 bases to trimming and J lost 4 bases; unmatched junction nucleotides: 8. CDR3 sequence: CASSSYRDRVYNEQFF. The CDR3, as DNA: TGTGCCAGCAGCTCGTACCGGGACAGGGTGTACAATGAGCAGTTCTTC.

This clone was seen more than once but under ten times. The chain uses TRBV27 and TRBJ2-2; 8 bases agree with TRBD1. CDR1 and CDR2 from the germline V gene are MNHEY and SMNVEV (reference sequence). With 8 bases clipped from V and 2 bases from J, the junction kept 7 bases outside the gene matches. CDR3 length: 15 amino acids. The chain's CDR3 is CASPDRGTNTGELFF. The CDR3 DNA reads as TGTGCCAGCCCCGACAGGGGTACTAACACCGGGGAGCTGTTTTTT.

The chain is built from TRBV16 and TRBJ2-5; TRBD2 aligns across 11 bases. Germline CDR1 is KGHSY and CDR2 is FQNENV. The CDR3 covers 14 residues. Trimming removed 5 bases from V and 4 bases from J; junction bases left unmatched: 3. CDR3 DNA sequence: TGTGCCAGCAGCTCAGGACTAGCGGGAGAGACCCAGTACTTC. Its protein product is CASSSGLAGETQYF.

This clone was detected once. This chain uses TRBV28 with TRBJ2-3; D is perhaps TRBD1 (5 bases). Germline V gene sequence: CDR1 MDHEN, CDR2 SYDVKM. The V end lost 3 bases, the J end lost 2 bases, and 9 bases lay between the germline ends. The CDR3 runs 14 residues. CDR3 nucleotides: TGTGCCAGCAGTTTCAAGGGGAACACAGATACGCAGTATTTT. Protein: CASSFKGNTDTQYF.

The V gene is TRBV7-2, the J gene TRBJ2-7; D perhaps matches TRBD1 (5 bases). This CDR3 spans 16 amino acids. Germline loops: CDR1 SGHTA, CDR2 FQGNSA. V dropped 1 base and J dropped 1 base, with 14 bases sitting between them. The CDR3 loop reads CASSLVGQGGSYEQYF. The CDR3 DNA reads TGTGCCAGCAGCTTAGTCGGCCAGGGTGGGTCCTACGAGCAGTACTTC.

The genes are TRBV6-5 and TRBJ1-2; TRBD1 agrees at 11 bases. The CDR3 is 16 residues long. Looked up from germline, CDR1 is MNHEY and CDR2 is SVGAGI. V shed 0 bases, J shed 4 bases, and the junction held 4 bases outside the gene matches. The CDR3 coding sequence is TGTGCCAGCAGTTACTCGGACAGGGGGCTAGTCTATGGCTACACCTTC. Translation: CASSYSDRGLVYGYTF.

V gene TRBV9 combines with J gene TRBJ2-1; D call uncertain. The CDR3 spans 13 residues. CDR1 SGDLS and CDR2 YYNGEE come from the germline V gene. Trimming left V 4 bases short and J 4 bases short, with 9 bases between. For the CDR3, the DNA is TGTGCCAGCAGCCCCCGACAATACAATGAGCAGTTCTTC. Its protein is CASSPRQYNEQFF.

The chain uses TRBV5-1 and TRBJ2-7, with D perhaps matching TRBD1 (5 bases). The CDR3 loop spans 16 amino acids. The V end lost 0 bases, the J end lost 1 base, and 14 bases lay between the germline ends. Germline lookup yields CDR1 SGHRS and CDR2 YFSETQ. The CDR3 DNA is TGCGCCAGCAGCTTGGTAGGGGCGGTGGGGTCCTACGAGCAGTACTTC. It encodes CASSLVGAVGSYEQYF.

CDR3 sequence: CASSQVGSGQQETQYF. The CDR3 DNA is TGTGCCAGCAGCCAAGTAGGCTCGGGACAGCAAGAGACCCAGTACTTC. This rearrangement joins TRBV3-1 (or the pseudogene TRBV3-2) to TRBJ2-5; 7 nucleotides match TRBD1. V was pared by 1 base and J by 2 bases, with 7 bases of the junction left unmatched. CDR3 length equals 16 residues. Germline V gives CDR1 LGHDT, CDR2 YNNKEL (reference sequence).

The J gene is TRBJ1-1, the V gene TRBV23-1; D is uncertain. TRBV23-1 is an ORF, and what it does is uncertain. CDR3 size: 15 residues. Trimming left V 3 bases short and J 4 bases short, with 15 bases between. CDR3 sequence (DNA): TGCGCCAGCAGTCATTTCCCCGGGTGGAGCACTGAAGCTTTCTTT. It yields the protein CASSHFPGWSTEAFF.

The gene calls are TRBV30 and TRBJ1-1; 7 bases fit TRBD1. The CDR3 is made up of 15 amino acids. V lost 0 bases to trimming and J lost 2 bases; unmatched junction nucleotides: 6. The germline CDR1 and CDR2 sequences are GTSNPN and SVGIG (reference sequence). CDR3 sequence: CAWSVLTGANTEAFF. The CDR3 DNA follows: TGTGCCTGGAGTGTATTAACAGGGGCCAACACTGAAGCTTTCTTT.

The J gene is TRBJ2-5, the V gene TRBV5-1; possible D gene TRBD2, 5 bases. Germline CDR1 reads SGHRS; CDR2 reads YFSETQ. CDR3 length: 14 residues. V was cut by 5 bases and J by 4 bases, with 15 bases left in between. CDR3 sequence: CASRGARGTETQYF. The CDR3 DNA sequence: TGCGCCAGCAGGGGAGCTCGGGGAACAGAGACCCAGTACTTC.

The V and J genes are TRBV2 and TRBJ1-2, with D possibly TRBD1 on 6 matching bases. Germline lookup yields CDR1 SNHLY and CDR2 FYNNEI. The V end lost 6 bases, the J end lost 4 bases, and 15 bases lay between the germline ends. This CDR3 has 14 amino acids. CDR3 DNA: TGTGCCAGCAGAGCAAACAGGGCCGGCTATGGCTACACCTTC. Its protein product is CASRANRAGYGYTF.

V is TRBV18 and J is TRBJ2-7; 10 bases align to TRBD2. The CDR3 is 18 residues long. CDR1 is KGHSH and CDR2 is LQKENI in the germline V gene. The J segment lost 2 bases and the V segment lost 1 base, leaving 11 bases of the junction unmatched. This chain's CDR3 is CASSPRASGGLSTYEQYF. CDR3 bases: TGTGCCAGCTCACCACGGGCTAGCGGGGGCCTATCAACCTACGAGCAGTACTTC. Full variable domain (rest looked up from reference TRBV18 and TRBJ2-7): NAGVMQNPRHLVRRRGQEARLRCSPMKGHSHVYWYRQLPEEGLKFMVYLQKENIIDESGMPKERFSAEFPKEGPSILRIQQVVRGDSAAYFCASSPRASGGLSTYEQYFGPGTRLTVT.

The chain combines TRBV7-3 with TRBJ2-1; 8 bases fit TRBD1. The junction had 16 bases not matched to a gene; V was cut back by 5 bases and J by 16 bases. Per the germline V gene, CDR1 is SGHTA and CDR2 is FQGTGA. The CDR3 runs to 14 residues. CDR3 loop: CASSPPGQGNSIFF. CDR3 bases: TGTGCCAGCAGCCCCCCTGGACAGGGTAACTCAATTTTCTTC.